This TCR beta chain originates from a study of blood T cell repertoires in COVID-19. Study background: From the United States, Italy and Spain came samples of acute and convalescent COVID-19.

This clone was found a few times. Trimming removed 0 bases from V and 9 bases from J; junction bases left unmatched: 8. There are 15 residues in the CDR3. Per germline, CDR1 KGHDR and CDR2 SFDVKD. Individuals aged about 18 to 89 years were recruited from approximately 24 US areas. The assay was immunoSEQ multiplex PCR, and TCRdb's table has in-frame clones only and misses some. The sample lists 50,000 to 65,000 clones, roughly two thirds occurring once. This clonotype originated in a woman aged 55-70 years who had been exposed to COVID-19. The specimen sequenced was PBMCs or T cells enriched from blood (not recorded which). The chain joins TRBV24-1 to TRBJ2-3; 7 bases fit TRBD2. CDR3 sequence: CATSDLNGDYSTQYF. CDR3 DNA: TGTGCCACCAGTGATTTGAACGGGGACTACTCAACGCAGTATTTT.